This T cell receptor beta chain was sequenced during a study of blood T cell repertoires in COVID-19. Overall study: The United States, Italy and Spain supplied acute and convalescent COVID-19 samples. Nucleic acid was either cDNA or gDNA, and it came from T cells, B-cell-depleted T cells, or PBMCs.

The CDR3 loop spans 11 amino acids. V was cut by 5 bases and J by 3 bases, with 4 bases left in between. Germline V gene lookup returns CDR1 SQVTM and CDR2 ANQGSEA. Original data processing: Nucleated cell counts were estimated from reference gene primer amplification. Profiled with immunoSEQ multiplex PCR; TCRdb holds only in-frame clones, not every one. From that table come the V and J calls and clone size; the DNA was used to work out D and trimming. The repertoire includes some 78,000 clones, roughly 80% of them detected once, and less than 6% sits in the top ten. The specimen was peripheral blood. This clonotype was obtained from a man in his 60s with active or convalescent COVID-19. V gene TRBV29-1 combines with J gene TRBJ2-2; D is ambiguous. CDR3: CSVRDTGELFF. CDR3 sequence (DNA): TGCAGCGTTCGTGACACCGGGGAGCTGTTTTTT.